These 24 T cell receptor beta chains were sequenced from one sample in a study of blood T cell repertoires in COVID-19 (dated by TCRdb to between 2020 and 2021). Library preparation employed the immunoSEQ multiplex PCR assay. Sourced from immuneACCESS, this table was stored by TCRdb with only in-frame sequences that have V and J called. A share of the clones is absent; for the studies checked, an unresolved V gene accounts for under half, and the remainder has no known explanation. The sample yields some 59,000 clones; 85% to 95% were counted once. The ten largest account for less than 4% of the sample. Material: peripheral blood. These receptors were taken from a man aged 50 or older with acute or convalescent COVID-19.

V usage is TRBV7-2 and J usage is TRBJ2-3, with D perhaps TRBD2 (5 bases). The V end was cut by 5 bases, the J end by 0 bases, with 9 bases between. Germline V gives CDR1 SGHTA, CDR2 FQGNSA. The CDR3 is made up of 14 amino acids. The CDR3 DNA reads as TGTGCCAGCAGCCATCGGACTAGCACAGATACGCAGTATTTT. It codes for CASSHRTSTDTQYF.

The J gene is TRBJ2-7, the V gene TRBV7-9; 8 nucleotides align to TRBD2. In germline, CDR1 is SEHNR, CDR2 FQNEAQ (reference sequence). This CDR3 region has 14 residues. Trimming removed 4 bases from V and 0 bases from J; junction bases left unmatched: 2. CDR3 residues: CASSSTSDSYEQYF. The CDR3 DNA follows: TGTGCCAGCAGCTCGACTAGCGACTCCTACGAGCAGTACTTC.

The chain joins TRBV7-9 to TRBJ2-1; 12 bases map to TRBD2. CDR3 size: 16 residues. The trim removed 5 bases at V and 8 bases at J, leaving 10 bases unmatched. Germline CDR1 SEHNR, CDR2 FQNEAQ (reference sequence). CDR3 coding DNA: TGTGCCAGCAGCCCCAGACTAGCGGGAGTTGGGCATGAGCAGTTCTTC. As protein: CASSPRLAGVGHEQFF. Supplemented by reference TRBV7-9 and TRBJ2-1, the full variable domain reads DTGVSQNPRHKITKRGQNVTFRCDPISEHNRLYWYRQTLGQGPEFLTYFQNEAQLEKSRLLSDRFSAERPKGSFSTLEIQRTEQGDSAMYLCASSPRLAGVGHEQFFGPGTRLTVL.

The chain couples TRBV5-4 to TRBJ1-2; TRBD1 is a possible D gene (6 bases). Deletions cut 4 bases from V and 2 bases from J, with 15 bases between. CDR1 SGHNT and CDR2 YYREEE come from the germline V gene (reference sequence). CDR3 length: 15 residues. The CDR3 bases are TGTGCCAGCAGCAGACAGGCGCCAACGAACTATGGCTACACCTTC. Translated: CASSRQAPTNYGYTF.

This sequence joins TRBV4-3 and TRBJ1-5, with D possibly matching TRBD1 (5 bases). Looked up from germline, CDR1 is LGHNA and CDR2 is YSLEER. The V gene lost 0 bases and the J gene lost 2 bases, with 8 bases spanning the gap. CDR3 length: 15 amino acids. CDR3 residues: CASSQEGGGNQPQHF. CDR3 coding DNA: TGCGCCAGCAGCCAAGAAGGAGGGGGCAATCAGCCCCAGCATTTT.

This clone was seen a single time. The V call is TRBV21-1, the J call TRBJ1-2. TRBV21-1 is a documented pseudogene. The CDR3 consists of 15 residues. The CDR3 coding sequence is TGTGCCAGCAGCTCTACGAGGGGGGGGACTCATGGCTACACCTTC. It encodes CASSSTRGGTHGYTF.

Here the CDR3 reads CASSLVRGREKLFF. CDR3 bases: TGTGCCAGCAGCTTAGTCAGGGGGCGTGAAAAACTGTTTTTT. The gene calls are TRBV11-2 and TRBJ1-4; 8 nucleotides match TRBD1. Trimming cost V 1 base and J 7 bases; bases outside gene matches: 2. This CDR3 is 14 amino acids long. The germline CDR1 and CDR2 sequences are SGHAT and FQNNGV.

This sequence joins TRBV10-3 and TRBJ1-2, with unresolved D. CDR3 size: 14 residues. Trimming removed 7 bases from V and 2 bases from J, with 14 bases in between. The V gene's germline CDR1 is ENHRY and CDR2 SYGVKD. CDR3 amino acids: CAIMNNRENYGYTF. DNA of the CDR3: TGTGCCATCATGAATAATCGGGAAAACTATGGCTACACCTTC.

This clone was found a few times. The rearrangement links TRBV2 to TRBJ2-7; weak D call: TRBD1 (6 bases). V was cut by 3 bases and J by 3 bases, with 15 bases left in between. Germline V gives CDR1 SNHLY, CDR2 FYNNEI. The CDR3 is 15 amino acids. The CDR3 sequence: CASSEGIRGGYEQYF. The DNA of the CDR3 is TGTGCCAGCAGTGAGGGGATTCGAGGGGGCTACGAGCAGTACTTC.

This clone is a singleton in its sample. The chain carries TRBV5-5 and TRBJ1-1; weak D call: TRBD1 (6 bases). V gave up 0 bases and J gave up 4 bases, with 13 bases separating them. The CDR3 is 15 amino acids. Germline V gives CDR1 SGHKS, CDR2 YYEKEE (reference sequence). The CDR3 region has the DNA TGTGCCAGCAGCTTGGAACAGGGAGCTGCCACTGAAGCTTTCTTT. Protein sequence: CASSLEQGAATEAFF.

The chain links TRBV6-5 to TRBJ2-6, with D possibly TRBD2 on 5 matching bases. Germline V gives CDR1 MNHEY, CDR2 SVGAGI. The V gene lost 2 bases and the J gene lost 3 bases, with 11 bases spanning the gap. The CDR3 spans 16 residues. As DNA, the CDR3 is TGTGCCAGCAGTTACCTTTCGGGGTATGGGGCCAACGTCCTGACTTTC. This encodes CASSYLSGYGANVLTF.

The CDR3 DNA follows: TGTGCCAGTAGTCCCTCGACAGATACGCAGTATTTT. This sequence encodes CASSPSTDTQYF. The chain links TRBV19 to TRBJ2-3, with unresolved D. The V end was cut by 5 bases, the J end by 3 bases, with 6 bases between. The CDR3 extends over 12 amino acids. The germline CDR1 and CDR2 sequences are LNHDA and SQIVND (reference sequence).

The CDR3 nucleotides are TGTGCCAGCAGGCGGGGGATGGACGGACGTAATGAAAAACTGTTTTTT. Its translation is CASRRGMDGRNEKLFF. The rearrangement links TRBV2 to TRBJ1-4, with D possibly TRBD1 on 5 matching bases. V was trimmed by 6 bases and J by 4 bases, leaving 18 bases between them. Germline assignment: CDR1 SNHLY and CDR2 FYNNEI. The CDR3 sequence is 16 residues long.

The chain has TRBV7-2 and TRBJ2-7, with 12 positions matching TRBD2. This CDR3 has 15 amino acids. J lost 0 bases, V lost 5 bases, and 2 bases had no gene match. Germline CDR1 SGHTA, CDR2 FQGNSA. The CDR3 DNA is TGTGCCAGCAGCACTAGCGGGAGGTACTCCTACGAGCAGTACTTC. This sequence encodes CASSTSGRYSYEQYF.

This chain links TRBV19 with TRBJ1-2; the D gene is possibly TRBD1 (6 bases). Germline-derived CDR1 and CDR2 are LNHDA and SQIVND (reference sequence). The CDR3 is 16 amino acids. Trimming pared 9 bases from V and 0 bases from J, leaving 20 bases between. The CDR3 bases are TGTGCCAGCTCCAGACAGGCCGGGGTAGCTAACTATGGCTACACCTTC. Translating gives CASSRQAGVANYGYTF.

This chain links TRBV27 with TRBJ2-3, with D possibly being TRBD2 (5 bases). Trimming took 2 bases from V and 6 from J, leaving 9 bases between them. The germline gives CDR1 MNHEY, CDR2 SMNVEV (reference sequence). The CDR3 is 13 amino acids. Here the CDR3 reads CASSLEGADTQYF. The DNA of the CDR3 is TGTGCCAGCAGTTTAGAGGGAGCGGATACGCAGTATTTT.

Regarding this clone: A junction boundary mismatches the germline segment, possibly from a read error. This chain joins TRBV6-5 and TRBJ1-2; 9 bases align to TRBD1. Germline lookup yields CDR1 MNHEY and CDR2 SVGAGI. There are 14 residues in the CDR3. The CDR3 is CASARDRENYVYTF. The CDR3 nucleotides read TGTGCCAGCGCCCGGGACAGGGAGAACTATGTCTACACCTTC.

The CDR3 DNA sequence: TGTGCCAGCAGCTTAGTACAGGGGGTGACGACCCAGTACTTC. As protein: CASSLVQGVTTQYF. The chain couples TRBV7-9 to TRBJ2-5; 8 bases map to TRBD1. Germline V gives CDR1 SEHNR, CDR2 FQNEAQ (reference sequence). Unmatched junction bases numbered 5, after V lost 1 base and J lost 7 bases. The CDR3 contains 14 residues.

The gene calls are TRBV10-1 and TRBJ1-1; TRBD1 agrees at 7 bases. The CDR3 consists of 13 residues. Trimming at V came to 11 bases and at J to 1 base, leaving 7 bases not matched to a gene. Looked up from germline, CDR1 is WNHNN and CDR2 is SYGVQD (reference sequence). In DNA form, the CDR3 reads TGCGCCGGCACGGGACAGCCGAACACTGAAGCTTTCTTT. This encodes CAGTGQPNTEAFF.

This clone was counted between two and nine times. V and J are TRBV27 and TRBJ1-4; 7 bases map to TRBD1. Germline V gene sequence: CDR1 MNHEY, CDR2 SMNVEV (reference sequence). Trimming cost V 5 bases and J 7 bases; bases outside gene matches: 10. This CDR3 comprises 15 residues. The CDR3 reads CASSPNRGYGEKLFF. DNA of the CDR3: TGTGCCAGCAGTCCCAACAGGGGATACGGTGAAAAACTGTTTTTT.

The rearrangement uses TRBV24-1 and TRBJ1-5; the D gene is possibly TRBD1 (5 bases). The germline gives CDR1 KGHDR, CDR2 SFDVKD. The CDR3 length is 14 residues. The V end lost 4 bases, the J end lost 4 bases, and 10 bases lay between the germline ends. The CDR3 DNA is TGTGCCACCAGTGAGGGGGGAAGGAATCAGCCCCAGCATTTT. Its protein is CATSEGGRNQPQHF.

This clone was recorded once. The gene calls are TRBV5-1 and TRBJ1-5; 7 bases map to TRBD1. This CDR3 has 20 residues. With V trimmed by 3 bases and J by 0 bases, 18 bases remained unmatched. Germline CDR1 SGHRS, CDR2 YFSETQ. CDR3 sequence: CASSSHLGRQGCYSNQPQHF. In DNA form, the CDR3 reads TGCGCCAGCAGCTCACACCTCGGGAGACAGGGCTGCTATAGCAATCAGCCCCAGCATTTT.

This chain uses TRBV5-5 with TRBJ2-7; maybe TRBD1 (6 bases). The CDR3 is made up of 15 amino acids. In germline, CDR1 is SGHKS, CDR2 YYEKEE (reference sequence). V was shortened by 3 bases and J by 3 bases, with 16 bases between the two germline ends. CDR3 DNA sequence: TGTGCCAGCAGCTCTACAGGGACCCTTTACTACGAGCAGTACTTC. Translation: CASSSTGTLYYEQYF.

The chain has TRBV18 and TRBJ2-2, with 9 bases matching TRBD2. The CDR3 is 15 residues long. Germline V gene sequence: CDR1 KGHSH, CDR2 LQKENI. The junction had 6 bases not matched to a gene; V was cut back by 6 bases and J by 4 bases. The CDR3 here is CASSKLAGVTGELFF. The CDR3 DNA reads as TGTGCCAGCTCTAAGTTAGCGGGAGTCACCGGGGAGCTGTTTTTT. The whole variable domain, filled in from reference TRBV18 and TRBJ2-2, reads NAGVMQNPRHLVRRRGQEARLRCSPMKGHSHVYWYRQLPEEGLKFMVYLQKENIIDESGMPKERFSAEFPKEGPSILRIQQVVRGDSAAYFCASSKLAGVTGELFFGEGSRLTVL.